This T cell receptor (beta chain) was found in a study of cytomegalovirus exposure and HLA in healthy donors. Concerning this clone: Its antigen remains unknown.

This CDR3 region has 15 residues. V lost 3 bases to trimming and J lost 2 bases; unmatched junction nucleotides: 6. The germline CDR1 and CDR2 sequences are SGDLS and YYNGEE. Study-level results: Rarity characterized most TCR sequences, yet some public TCRs appeared in many donors. The authors confirmed in vitro that a few CMV-associated chains were specific for CMV antigens.

In nominal health when sampled, donors likely had unrecorded immune exposures nonetheless. The PCR had 60 Vbeta and 13 Jbeta primers. Libraries were prepared by immunoSEQ multiplex PCR; TCRdb keeps only in-frame clonotypes and omits some of them. The sample records roughly 160,000 clones, 75% being singletons. The specimen sequenced was PBMCs. The receptor was derived from a woman between 40 and 55 years old in good health and CMV-seropositive. The gene calls are TRBV9 and TRBJ2-3; 7 nucleotides align to TRBD2. CDR3 nucleotide sequence: TGTGCCAGCAGCGCCTTAGCGGGTGACACAGATACGCAGTATTTT. Translation gives CASSALAGDTDTQYF.